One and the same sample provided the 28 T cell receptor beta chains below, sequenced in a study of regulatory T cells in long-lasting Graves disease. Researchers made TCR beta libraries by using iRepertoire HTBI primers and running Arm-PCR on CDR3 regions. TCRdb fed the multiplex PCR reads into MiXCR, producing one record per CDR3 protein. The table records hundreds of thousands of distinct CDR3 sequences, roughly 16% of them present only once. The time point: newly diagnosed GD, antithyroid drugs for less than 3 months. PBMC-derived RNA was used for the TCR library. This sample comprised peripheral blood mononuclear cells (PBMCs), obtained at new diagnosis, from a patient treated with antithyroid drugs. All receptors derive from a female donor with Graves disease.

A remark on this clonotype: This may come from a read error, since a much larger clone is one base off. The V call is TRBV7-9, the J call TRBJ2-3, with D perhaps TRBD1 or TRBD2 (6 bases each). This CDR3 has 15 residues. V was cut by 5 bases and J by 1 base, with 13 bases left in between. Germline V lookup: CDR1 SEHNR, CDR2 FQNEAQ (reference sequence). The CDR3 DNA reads TGTGCCAGCAGCAGAGGGGGGAGCGGCACAGATACGCAGTATTTT. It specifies CASSRGGSGTDTQYF. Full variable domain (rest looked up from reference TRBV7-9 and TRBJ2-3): DTGVSQNPRHKITKRGQNVTFRCDPISEHNRLYWYRQTLGQGPEFLTYFQNEAQLEKSRLLSDRFSAERPKGSFSTLEIQRTEQGDSAMYLCASSRGGSGTDTQYFGPGTRLTVL.

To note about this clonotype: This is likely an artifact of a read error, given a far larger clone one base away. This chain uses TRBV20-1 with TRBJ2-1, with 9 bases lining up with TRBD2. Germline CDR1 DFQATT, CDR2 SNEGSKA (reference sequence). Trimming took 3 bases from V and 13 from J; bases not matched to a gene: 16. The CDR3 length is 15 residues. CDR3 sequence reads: CSASLAGGPRETQFF. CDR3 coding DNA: TGCAGTGCTAGTTTGGCGGGAGGGCCTAGGGAGACCCAGTTCTTC.

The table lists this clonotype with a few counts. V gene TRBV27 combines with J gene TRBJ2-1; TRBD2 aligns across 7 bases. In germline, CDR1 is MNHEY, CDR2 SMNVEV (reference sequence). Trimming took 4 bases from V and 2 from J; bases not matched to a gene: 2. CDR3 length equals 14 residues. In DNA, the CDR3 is TGTGCCAGCAGTTCGACTAGCCCCTACAATGAGCAGTTCTTC. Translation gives CASSSTSPYNEQFF.

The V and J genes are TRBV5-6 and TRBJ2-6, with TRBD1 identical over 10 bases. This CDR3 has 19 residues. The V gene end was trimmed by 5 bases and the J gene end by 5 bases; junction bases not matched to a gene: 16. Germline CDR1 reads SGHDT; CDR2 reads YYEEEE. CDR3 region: CASRPRQDRGALWANVLTF. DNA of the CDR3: TGTGCCAGCAGACCAAGGCAGGACAGGGGGGCCCTCTGGGCCAACGTCCTGACTTTC.

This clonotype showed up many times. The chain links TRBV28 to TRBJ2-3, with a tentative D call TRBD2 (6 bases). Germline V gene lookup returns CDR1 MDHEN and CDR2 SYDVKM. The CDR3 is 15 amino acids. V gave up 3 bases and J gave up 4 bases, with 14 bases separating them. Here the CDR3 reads CASSFYPGVSDTQYF. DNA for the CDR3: TGTGCCAGCAGTTTCTATCCGGGAGTGTCAGATACGCAGTATTTT.

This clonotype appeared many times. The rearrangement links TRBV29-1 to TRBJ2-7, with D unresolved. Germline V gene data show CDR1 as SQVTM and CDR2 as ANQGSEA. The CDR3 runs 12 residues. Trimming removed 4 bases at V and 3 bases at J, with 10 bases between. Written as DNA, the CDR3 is TGCAGCGTTGGTCAGGATCTCTACGAGCAGTACTTC. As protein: CSVGQDLYEQYF.

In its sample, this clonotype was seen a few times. For the CDR3, the DNA is TGTGCCAGCAGTGAAGGGGGACATGGCTTTGGTGAGCAGTTCTTC. It codes for CASSEGGHGFGEQFF. This chain links TRBV2 with TRBJ2-1; a possible D gene is TRBD1 (6 bases). This CDR3 has 15 residues. Deletions cut 1 base from V and 9 bases from J, with 16 bases between. Germline CDR1 SNHLY, CDR2 FYNNEI.

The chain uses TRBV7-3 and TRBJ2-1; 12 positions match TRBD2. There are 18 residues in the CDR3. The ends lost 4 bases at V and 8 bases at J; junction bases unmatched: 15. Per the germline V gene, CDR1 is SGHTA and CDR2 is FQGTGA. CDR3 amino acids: CASSSPGTSGSFMDEQFF. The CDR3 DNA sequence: TGTGCCAGCAGCTCTCCCGGGACTAGCGGGTCGTTCATGGATGAGCAGTTCTTC.

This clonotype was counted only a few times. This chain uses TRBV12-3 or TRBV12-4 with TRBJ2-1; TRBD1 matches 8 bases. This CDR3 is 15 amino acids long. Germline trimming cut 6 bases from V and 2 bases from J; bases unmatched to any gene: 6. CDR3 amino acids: CASRGTGPAYNEQFF. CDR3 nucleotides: TGTGCCAGCAGGGGGACAGGACCAGCCTACAATGAGCAGTTCTTC.

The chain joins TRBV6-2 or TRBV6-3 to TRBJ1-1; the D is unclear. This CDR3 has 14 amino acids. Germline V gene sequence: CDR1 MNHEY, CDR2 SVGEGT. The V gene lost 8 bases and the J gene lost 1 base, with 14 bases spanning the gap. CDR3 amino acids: CASFKGFSNTEAFF. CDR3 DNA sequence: TGTGCCAGCTTTAAGGGATTTTCGAACACTGAAGCTTTCTTT.

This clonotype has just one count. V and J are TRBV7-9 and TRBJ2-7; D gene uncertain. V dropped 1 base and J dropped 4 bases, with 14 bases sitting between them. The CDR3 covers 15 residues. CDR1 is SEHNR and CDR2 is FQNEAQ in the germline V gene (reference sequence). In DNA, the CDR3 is TGTGCCAGCAGCTTAGGGTCTGGTGGTAAATACGAGCAGTACTTC. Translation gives CASSLGSGGKYEQYF.

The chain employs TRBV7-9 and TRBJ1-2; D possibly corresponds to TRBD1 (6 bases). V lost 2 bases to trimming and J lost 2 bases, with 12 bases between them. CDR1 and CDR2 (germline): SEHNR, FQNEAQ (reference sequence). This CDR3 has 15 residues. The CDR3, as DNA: TGTGCCAGCAGCTTAAGTAGGCAGGGGAACTATGGCTACACCTTC. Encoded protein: CASSLSRQGNYGYTF.

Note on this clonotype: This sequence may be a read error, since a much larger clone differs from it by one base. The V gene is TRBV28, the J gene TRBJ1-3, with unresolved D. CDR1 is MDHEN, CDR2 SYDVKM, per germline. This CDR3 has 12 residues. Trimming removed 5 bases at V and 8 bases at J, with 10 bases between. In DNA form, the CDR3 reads TGTGCCAGCAGTCTACGATGGGACACCATATATTTT. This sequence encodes CASSLRWDTIYF.

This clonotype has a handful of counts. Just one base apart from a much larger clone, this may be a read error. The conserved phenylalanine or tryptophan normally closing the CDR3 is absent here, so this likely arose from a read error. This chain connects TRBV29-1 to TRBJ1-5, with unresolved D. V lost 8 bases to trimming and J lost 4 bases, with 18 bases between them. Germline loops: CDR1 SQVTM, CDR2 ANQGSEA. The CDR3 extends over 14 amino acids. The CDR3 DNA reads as TGCAGCATCAGTTGGGGTCAGTTAAATCAGCCCCAGCATCTT. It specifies CSISWGQLNQPQHL.

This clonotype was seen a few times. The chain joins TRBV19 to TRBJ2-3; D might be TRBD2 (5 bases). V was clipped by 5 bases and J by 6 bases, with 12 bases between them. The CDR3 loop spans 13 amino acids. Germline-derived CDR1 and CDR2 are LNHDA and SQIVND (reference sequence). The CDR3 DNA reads TGTGCCAGTAGTTCGGGCTCGGGGGATACGCAGTATTTT. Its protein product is CASSSGSGDTQYF. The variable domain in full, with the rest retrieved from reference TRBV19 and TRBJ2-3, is DGGITQSPKYLFRKEGQNVTLSCEQNLNHDAMYWYRQDPGQGLRLIYYSQIVNDFQKGDIAEGYSVSREKKESFPLTVTSAQKNPTAFYLCASSSGSGDTQYFGPGTRLTVL.

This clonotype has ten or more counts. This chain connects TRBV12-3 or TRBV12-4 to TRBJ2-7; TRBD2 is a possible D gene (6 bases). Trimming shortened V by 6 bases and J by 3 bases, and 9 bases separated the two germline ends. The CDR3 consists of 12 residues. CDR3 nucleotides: TGTGCCAGCAGCTGGCGGGGCTACGAGCAGTACTTC. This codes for CASSWRGYEQYF.

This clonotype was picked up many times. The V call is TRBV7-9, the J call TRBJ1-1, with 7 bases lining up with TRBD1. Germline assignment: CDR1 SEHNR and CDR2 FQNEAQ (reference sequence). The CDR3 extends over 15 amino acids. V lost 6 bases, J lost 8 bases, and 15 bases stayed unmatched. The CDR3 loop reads CASSHPGDRSKEAFF. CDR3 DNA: TGTGCCAGCAGTCACCCAGGGGACAGAAGCAAAGAAGCTTTCTTT.

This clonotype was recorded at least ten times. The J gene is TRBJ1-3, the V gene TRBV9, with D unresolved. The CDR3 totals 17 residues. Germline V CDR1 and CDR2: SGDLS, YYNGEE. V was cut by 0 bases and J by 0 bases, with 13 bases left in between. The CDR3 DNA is TGTGCCAGCAGCGTAGACTACGGGTTACGCTCTGGAAACACCATATATTTT. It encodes CASSVDYGLRSGNTIYF.

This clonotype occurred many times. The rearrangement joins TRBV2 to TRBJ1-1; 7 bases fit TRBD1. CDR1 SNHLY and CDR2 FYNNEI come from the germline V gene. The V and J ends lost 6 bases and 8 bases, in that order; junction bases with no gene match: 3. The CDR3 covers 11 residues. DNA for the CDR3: TGTGCCAGCAGCCCGGGACAGGAAGCTTTCTTT. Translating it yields CASSPGQEAFF.

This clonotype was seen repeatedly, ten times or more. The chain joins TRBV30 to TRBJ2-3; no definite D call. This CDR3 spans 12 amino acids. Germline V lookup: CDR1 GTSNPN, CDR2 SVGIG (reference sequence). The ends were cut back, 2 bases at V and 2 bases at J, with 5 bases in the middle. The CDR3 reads CAWSMATDTQYF. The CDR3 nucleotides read TGTGCCTGGAGTATGGCCACAGATACGCAGTATTTT.

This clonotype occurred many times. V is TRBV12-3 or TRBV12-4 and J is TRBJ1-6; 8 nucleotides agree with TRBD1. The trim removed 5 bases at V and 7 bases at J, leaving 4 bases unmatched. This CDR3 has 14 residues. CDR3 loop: CASSPRTGNSPLHF. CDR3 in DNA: TGTGCCAGCAGTCCCAGGACAGGGAATTCACCCCTCCACTTT.

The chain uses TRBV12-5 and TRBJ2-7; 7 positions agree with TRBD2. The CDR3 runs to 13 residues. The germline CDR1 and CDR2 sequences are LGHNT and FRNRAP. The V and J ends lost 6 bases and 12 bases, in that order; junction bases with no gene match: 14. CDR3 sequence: CASGGLGLSPVYF. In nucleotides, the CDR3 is TGTGCTAGTGGCGGACTAGGCTTATCCCCGGTGTACTTC.

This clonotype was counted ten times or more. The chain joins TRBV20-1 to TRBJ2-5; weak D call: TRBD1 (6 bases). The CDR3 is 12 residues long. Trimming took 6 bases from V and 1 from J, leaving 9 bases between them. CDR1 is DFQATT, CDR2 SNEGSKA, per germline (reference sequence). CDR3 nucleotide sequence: TGCAGTGCACAGGACAGCCAAGAGACCCAGTACTTC. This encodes CSAQDSQETQYF.

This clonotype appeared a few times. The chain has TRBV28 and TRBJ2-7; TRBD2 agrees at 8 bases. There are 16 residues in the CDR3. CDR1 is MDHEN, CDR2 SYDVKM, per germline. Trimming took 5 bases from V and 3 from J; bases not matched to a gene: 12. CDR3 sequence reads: CASSPFGTRGGYEQYF. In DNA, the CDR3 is TGTGCCAGCAGTCCATTCGGGACTAGGGGTGGCTACGAGCAGTACTTC.

The CDR3 nucleotides are TGTGCCAGCAGCTTAGTCGCCCACACCATATATTTT. This gives the protein CASSLVAHTIYF. The rearrangement links TRBV7-9 to TRBJ1-3; D uncertain. The CDR3 consists of 12 residues. The germline V gene has CDR1 SEHNR and CDR2 FQNEAQ (reference sequence). Between the trimmed V and J ends, which lost 1 base and 8 bases, there was a span of 6 bases. Filled out from reference TRBV7-9 and TRBJ1-3, the complete variable domain reads DTGVSQNPRHKITKRGQNVTFRCDPISEHNRLYWYRQTLGQGPEFLTYFQNEAQLEKSRLLSDRFSAERPKGSFSTLEIQRTEQGDSAMYLCASSLVAHTIYFGEGSWLTVV.

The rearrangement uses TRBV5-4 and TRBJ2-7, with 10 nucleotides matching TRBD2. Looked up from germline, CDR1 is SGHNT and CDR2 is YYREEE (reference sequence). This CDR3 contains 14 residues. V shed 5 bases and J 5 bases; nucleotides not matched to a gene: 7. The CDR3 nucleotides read TGTGCCAGCAGGGTCGAGCGGGAGGGTCACGAGCAGTACTTC. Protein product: CASRVEREGHEQYF.

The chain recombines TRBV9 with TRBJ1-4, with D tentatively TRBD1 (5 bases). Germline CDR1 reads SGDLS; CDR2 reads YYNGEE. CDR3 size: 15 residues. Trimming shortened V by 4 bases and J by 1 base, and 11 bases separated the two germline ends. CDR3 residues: CASSPGGGTNEKLFF. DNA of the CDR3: TGTGCCAGCAGCCCCGGGGGGGGAACTAATGAAAAACTGTTTTTT.

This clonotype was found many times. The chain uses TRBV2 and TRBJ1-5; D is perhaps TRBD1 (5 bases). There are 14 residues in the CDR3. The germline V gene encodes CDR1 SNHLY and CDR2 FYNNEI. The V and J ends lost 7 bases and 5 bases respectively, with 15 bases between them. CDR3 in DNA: TGTGCCAGCACGGGGCTAAAGGCAGATCAGCCCCAGCATTTT. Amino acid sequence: CASTGLKADQPQHF.